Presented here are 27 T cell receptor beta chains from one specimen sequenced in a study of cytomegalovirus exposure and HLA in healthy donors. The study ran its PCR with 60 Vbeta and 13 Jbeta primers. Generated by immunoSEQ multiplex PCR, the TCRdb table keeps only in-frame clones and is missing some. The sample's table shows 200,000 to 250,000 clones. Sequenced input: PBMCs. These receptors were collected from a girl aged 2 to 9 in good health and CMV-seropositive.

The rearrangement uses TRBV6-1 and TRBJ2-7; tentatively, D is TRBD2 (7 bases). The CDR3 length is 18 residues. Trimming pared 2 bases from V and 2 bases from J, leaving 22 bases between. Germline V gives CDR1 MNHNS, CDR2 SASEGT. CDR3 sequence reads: CASSELFGGAAIPYEQYF. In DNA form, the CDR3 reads TGTGCCAGCAGTGAACTGTTTGGGGGGGCTGCAATTCCCTACGAGCAGTACTTC.

The CDR3 spells CASSNILAGAKETQYF. CDR3 sequence (DNA): TGTGCCAGTAGCAATATACTAGCGGGAGCTAAAGAGACCCAGTACTTC. J is TRBJ2-5 and V is TRBV19; 11 nucleotides match TRBD2. The CDR3 has 16 residues. Germline V gene data show CDR1 as LNHDA and CDR2 as SQIVND (reference sequence). Trimming cost V 6 bases and J 3 bases; bases outside gene matches: 9.

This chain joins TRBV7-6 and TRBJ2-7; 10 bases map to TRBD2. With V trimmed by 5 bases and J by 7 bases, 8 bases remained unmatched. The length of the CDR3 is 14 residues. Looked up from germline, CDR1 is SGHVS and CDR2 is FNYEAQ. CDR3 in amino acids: CASSPRTSGGEQYF. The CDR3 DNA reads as TGTGCCAGCAGCCCCAGGACTAGCGGTGGGGAGCAGTACTTC.

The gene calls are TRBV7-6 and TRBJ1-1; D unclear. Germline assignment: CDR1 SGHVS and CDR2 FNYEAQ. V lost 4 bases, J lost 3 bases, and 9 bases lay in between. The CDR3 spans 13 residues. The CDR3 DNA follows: TGTGCCAGCAGCTCCAGTATGGACACTGAAGCTTTCTTT. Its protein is CASSSSMDTEAFF.

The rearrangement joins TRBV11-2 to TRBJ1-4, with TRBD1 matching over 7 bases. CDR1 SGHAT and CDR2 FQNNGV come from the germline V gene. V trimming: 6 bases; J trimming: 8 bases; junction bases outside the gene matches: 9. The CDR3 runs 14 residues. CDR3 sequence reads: CASRTGQMNEKLFF. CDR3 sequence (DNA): TGTGCCAGCAGGACGGGACAGATGAACGAAAAACTGTTTTTT.

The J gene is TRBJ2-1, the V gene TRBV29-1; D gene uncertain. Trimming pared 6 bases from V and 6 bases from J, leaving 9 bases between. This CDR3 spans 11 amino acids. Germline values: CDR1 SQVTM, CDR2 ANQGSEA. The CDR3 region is CSVILLNEQFF. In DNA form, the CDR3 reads TGCAGCGTCATACTACTCAATGAGCAGTTCTTC.

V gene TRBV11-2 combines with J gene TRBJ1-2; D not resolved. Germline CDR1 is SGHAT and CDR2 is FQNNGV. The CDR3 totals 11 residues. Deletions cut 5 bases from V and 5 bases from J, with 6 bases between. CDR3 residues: CASSTQYGYTF. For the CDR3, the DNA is TGTGCCAGCAGCACACAGTATGGCTACACCTTC.

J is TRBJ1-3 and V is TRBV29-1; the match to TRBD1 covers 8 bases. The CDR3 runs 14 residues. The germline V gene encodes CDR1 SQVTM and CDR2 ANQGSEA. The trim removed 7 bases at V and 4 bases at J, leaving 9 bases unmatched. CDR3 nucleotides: TGCAGCGCCGATCGGACAGGGCAAGGAAACACCATATATTTT. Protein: CSADRTGQGNTIYF.

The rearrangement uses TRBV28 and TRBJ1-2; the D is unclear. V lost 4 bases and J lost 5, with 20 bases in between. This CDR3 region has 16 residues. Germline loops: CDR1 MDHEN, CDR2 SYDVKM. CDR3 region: CASSSTREKRGYGYTF. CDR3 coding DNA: TGTGCCAGCAGTTCCACCCGGGAAAAAAGAGGGTATGGCTACACCTTC.

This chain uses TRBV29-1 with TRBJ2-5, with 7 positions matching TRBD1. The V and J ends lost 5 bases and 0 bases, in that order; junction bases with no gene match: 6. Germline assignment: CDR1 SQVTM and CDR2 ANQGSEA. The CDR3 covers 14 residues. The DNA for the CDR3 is TGCAGCGTTCCGTCCACAGGGGACCAAGAGACCCAGTACTTC. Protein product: CSVPSTGDQETQYF.

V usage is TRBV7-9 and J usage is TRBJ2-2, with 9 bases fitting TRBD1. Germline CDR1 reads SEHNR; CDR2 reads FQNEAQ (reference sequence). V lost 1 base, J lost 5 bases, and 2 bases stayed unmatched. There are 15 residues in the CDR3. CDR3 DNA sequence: TGTGCCAGCAGCTTAGGGGACAGGGTGACCGGGGAGCTGTTTTTT. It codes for CASSLGDRVTGELFF.

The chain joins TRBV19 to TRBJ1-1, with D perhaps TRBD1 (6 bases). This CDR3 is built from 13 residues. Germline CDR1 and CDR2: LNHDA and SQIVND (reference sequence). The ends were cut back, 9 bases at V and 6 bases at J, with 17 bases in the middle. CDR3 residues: CASRQGLASEAFF. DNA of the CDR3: TGTGCCAGCCGGCAGGGGCTGGCATCTGAAGCTTTCTTT. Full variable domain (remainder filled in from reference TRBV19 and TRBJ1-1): DGGITQSPKYLFRKEGQNVTLSCEQNLNHDAMYWYRQDPGQGLRLIYYSQIVNDFQKGDIAEGYSVSREKKESFPLTVTSAQKNPTAFYLCASRQGLASEAFFGQGTRLTVV.

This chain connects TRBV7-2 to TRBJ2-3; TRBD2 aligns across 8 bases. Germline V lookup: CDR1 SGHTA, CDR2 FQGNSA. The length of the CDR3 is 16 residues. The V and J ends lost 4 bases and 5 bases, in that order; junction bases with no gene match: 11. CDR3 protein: CASSSGQRGSEDTQYF. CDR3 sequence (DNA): TGTGCCAGCAGCTCCGGCCAGCGGGGGAGCGAAGATACGCAGTATTTT.

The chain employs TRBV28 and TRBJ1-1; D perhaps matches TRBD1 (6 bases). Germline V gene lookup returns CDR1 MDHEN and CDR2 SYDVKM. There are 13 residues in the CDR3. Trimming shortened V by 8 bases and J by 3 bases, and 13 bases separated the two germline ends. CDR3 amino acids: CASAGAAYTEAFF. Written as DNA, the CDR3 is TGTGCCAGCGCAGGGGCCGCGTACACTGAAGCTTTCTTT.

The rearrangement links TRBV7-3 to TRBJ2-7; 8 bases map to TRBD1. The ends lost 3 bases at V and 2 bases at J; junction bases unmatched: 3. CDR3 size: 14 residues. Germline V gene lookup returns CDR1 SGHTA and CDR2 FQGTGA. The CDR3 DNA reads TGTGCCAGCAGCTTTGCAGGGGGCCCCTACGAGCAGTACTTC. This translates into CASSFAGGPYEQYF. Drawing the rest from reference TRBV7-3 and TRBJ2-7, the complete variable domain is GAGVSQTPSNKVTEKGKYVELRCDPISGHTALYWYRQSLGQGPEFLIYFQGTGAADDSGLPNDRFFAVRPEGSVSTLKIQRTERGDSAVYLCASSFAGGPYEQYFGPGTRLTVT.

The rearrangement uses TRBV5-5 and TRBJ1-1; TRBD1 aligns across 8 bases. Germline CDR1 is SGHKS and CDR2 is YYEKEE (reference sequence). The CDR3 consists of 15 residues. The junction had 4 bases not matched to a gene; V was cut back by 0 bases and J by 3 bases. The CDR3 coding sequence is TGTGCCAGCAGCTTGGTCAGGGGGCAAGACACTGAAGCTTTCTTT. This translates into CASSLVRGQDTEAFF. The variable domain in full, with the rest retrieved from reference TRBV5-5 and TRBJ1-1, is DAGVTQSPTHLIKTRGQQVTLRCSPISGHKSVSWYQQVLGQGPQFIFQYYEKEERGRGNFPDRFSARQFPNYSSELNVNALLLGDSALYLCASSLVRGQDTEAFFGQGTRLTVV.

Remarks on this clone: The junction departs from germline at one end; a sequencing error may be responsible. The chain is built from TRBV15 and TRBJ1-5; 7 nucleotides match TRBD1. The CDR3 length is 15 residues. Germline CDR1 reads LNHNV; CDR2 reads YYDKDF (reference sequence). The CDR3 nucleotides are TGTGCCACCAGCATTCGACAGGGTAGCGATCAGCCCCAGCATTTT. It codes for CATSIRQGSDQPQHF.

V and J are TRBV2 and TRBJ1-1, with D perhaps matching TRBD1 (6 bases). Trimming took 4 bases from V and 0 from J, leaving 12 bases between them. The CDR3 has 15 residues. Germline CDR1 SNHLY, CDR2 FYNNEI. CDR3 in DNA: TGTGCCAGCAGTGGAACAGGGAGTATGAACACTGAAGCTTTCTTT. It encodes CASSGTGSMNTEAFF. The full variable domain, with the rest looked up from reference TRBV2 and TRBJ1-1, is EPEVTQTPSHQVTQMGQEVILRCVPISNHLYFYWYRQILGQKVEFLVSFYNNEISEKSEIFDDQFSVERPDGSNFTLKIRSTKLEDSAMYFCASSGTGSMNTEAFFGQGTRLTVV.

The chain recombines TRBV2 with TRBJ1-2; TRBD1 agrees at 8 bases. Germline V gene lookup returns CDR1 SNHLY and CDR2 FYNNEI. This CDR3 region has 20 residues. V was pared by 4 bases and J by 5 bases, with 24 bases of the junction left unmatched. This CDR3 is CASSVTMPTNDRGQGYGYTF. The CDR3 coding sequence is TGTGCCAGCAGTGTCACGATGCCCACTAACGACAGGGGCCAAGGGTATGGCTACACCTTC.

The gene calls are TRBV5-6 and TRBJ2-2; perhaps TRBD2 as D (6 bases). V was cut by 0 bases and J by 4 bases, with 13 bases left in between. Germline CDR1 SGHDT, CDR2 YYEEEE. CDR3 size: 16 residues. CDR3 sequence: CASSLAASVSTGELFF. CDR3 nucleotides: TGTGCCAGCAGCTTGGCGGCTAGCGTCAGCACCGGGGAGCTGTTTTTT.

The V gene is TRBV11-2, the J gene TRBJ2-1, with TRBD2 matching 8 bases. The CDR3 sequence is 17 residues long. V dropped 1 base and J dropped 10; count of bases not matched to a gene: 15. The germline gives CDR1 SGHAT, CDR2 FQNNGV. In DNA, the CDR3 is TGTGCCAGCAGCTTAGCGTGGGGACTAGAACAGCTTGGCGAGCAGTTCTTC. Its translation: CASSLAWGLEQLGEQFF.

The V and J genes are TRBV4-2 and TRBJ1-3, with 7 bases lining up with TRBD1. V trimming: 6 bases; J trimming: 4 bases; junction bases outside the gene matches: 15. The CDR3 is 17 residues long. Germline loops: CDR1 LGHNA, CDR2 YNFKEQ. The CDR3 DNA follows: TGTGCCAGCAGTATCACATCACAGGGGTTCTCAGGAAACACCATATATTTT. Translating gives CASSITSQGFSGNTIYF.

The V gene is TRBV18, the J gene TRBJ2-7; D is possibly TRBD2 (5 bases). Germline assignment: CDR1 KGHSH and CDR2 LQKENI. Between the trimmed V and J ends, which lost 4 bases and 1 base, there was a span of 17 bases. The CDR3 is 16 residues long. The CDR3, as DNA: TGTGCCAGCTCACTATCTCCAGAGGGCAGATCCTACGAGCAGTACTTC. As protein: CASSLSPEGRSYEQYF.

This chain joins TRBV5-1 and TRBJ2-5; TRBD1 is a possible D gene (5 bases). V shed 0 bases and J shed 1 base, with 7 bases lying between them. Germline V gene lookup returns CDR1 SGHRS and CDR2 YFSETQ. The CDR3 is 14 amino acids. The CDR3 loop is CASSLGTLQETQYF. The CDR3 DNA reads TGCGCCAGCAGCTTGGGGACACTCCAAGAGACCCAGTACTTC.

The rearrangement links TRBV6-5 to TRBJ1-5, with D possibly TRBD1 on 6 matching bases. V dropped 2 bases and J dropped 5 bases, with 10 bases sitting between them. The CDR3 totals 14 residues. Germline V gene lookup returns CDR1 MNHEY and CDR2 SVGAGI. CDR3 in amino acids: CASSYQGRDQPQHF. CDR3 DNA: TGTGCCAGCAGTTACCAGGGGCGGGATCAGCCCCAGCATTTT.

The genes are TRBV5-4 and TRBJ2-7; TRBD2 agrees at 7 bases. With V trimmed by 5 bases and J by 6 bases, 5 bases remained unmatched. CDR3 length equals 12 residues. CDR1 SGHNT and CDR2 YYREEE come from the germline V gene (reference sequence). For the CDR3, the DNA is TGTGCCAGCAGTTGGGGGGAGGGCGAGCAGTACTTC. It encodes CASSWGEGEQYF.

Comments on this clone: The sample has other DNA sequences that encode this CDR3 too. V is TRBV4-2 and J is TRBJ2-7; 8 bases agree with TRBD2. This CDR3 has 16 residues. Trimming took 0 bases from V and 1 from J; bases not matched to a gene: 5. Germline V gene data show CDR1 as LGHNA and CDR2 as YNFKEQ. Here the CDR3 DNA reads TGTGCCAGCAGCCAAGATCTTGCGGGAGGTTCCTACGAGCAGTACTTC. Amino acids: CASSQDLAGGSYEQYF.